Below are 21 T cell receptor beta chains sequenced from a single sample in a study of blood T cell repertoires in COVID-19. The assay was immunoSEQ multiplex PCR, and TCRdb's table has in-frame clones only and misses some. This sample has tens of thousands of clones, with about nine tenths found just once. Sequenced material: peripheral blood. The receptors shown here come from a man between 70 and 80 years old with active or convalescent COVID-19.

Worth noting for this clone: Other DNA sequences in the sample encode the same CDR3. For the CDR3, the DNA is TGTGCCAGTAGGGGCAGCTATAGCAATCAGCCCCAGCATTTT. Amino acid sequence: CASRGSYSNQPQHF. The rearrangement links TRBV28 to TRBJ1-5; D perhaps matches TRBD1 (5 bases). This CDR3 comprises 14 residues. Trimming left V 9 bases short and J 0 bases short, with 12 bases between. Germline lookup yields CDR1 MDHEN and CDR2 SYDVKM.

This sequence joins TRBV6-1 and TRBJ1-2; D is undetermined. Germline values: CDR1 MNHNS, CDR2 SASEGT. The V and J ends lost 3 bases and 4 bases respectively, with 12 bases between them. The CDR3 has 14 amino acids. DNA of the CDR3: TGTGCCAGCAGTGAGGGATTAGCGGGCTATGGCTACACCTTC. Translating gives CASSEGLAGYGYTF.

The J gene is TRBJ2-4, the V gene TRBV15; D is possibly TRBD2 (6 bases). Germline values: CDR1 LNHNV, CDR2 YYDKDF (reference sequence). This CDR3 is 13 amino acids long. V was pared by 3 bases and J by 11 bases, with 14 bases between. Here the CDR3 reads CATSREPGLLQYF. For the CDR3, the DNA is TGTGCCACCAGCAGGGAGCCGGGACTCCTTCAGTACTTC.

This clone appeared once. The chain combines TRBV7-6 with TRBJ2-1, with D possibly matching TRBD2 (6 bases). There are 15 residues in the CDR3. CDR1 is SGHVS, CDR2 FNYEAQ, per germline. Trimming left V 3 bases short and J 4 bases short, with 13 bases between. As DNA, the CDR3 is TGTGCCAGCAGCTTGCGGGGCCCTGGATACAATGAGCAGTTCTTC. Translated, it gives CASSLRGPGYNEQFF.

The V and J genes are TRBV19 and TRBJ1-1; tentatively, D is TRBD1 (6 bases). CDR1 is LNHDA and CDR2 is SQIVND in the germline V gene (reference sequence). The CDR3 loop spans 12 amino acids. The V end was cut by 4 bases, the J end by 7 bases, with 10 bases between. The CDR3: CASSRGPYEAFF. As DNA, the CDR3 is TGTGCCAGTAGTAGGGGGCCCTATGAAGCTTTCTTT. Combining the CDR3 with reference TRBV19 and TRBJ1-1 gives the whole variable domain DGGITQSPKYLFRKEGQNVTLSCEQNLNHDAMYWYRQDPGQGLRLIYYSQIVNDFQKGDIAEGYSVSREKKESFPLTVTSAQKNPTAFYLCASSRGPYEAFFGQGTRLTVV.

The rearrangement uses TRBV18 and TRBJ1-1, with TRBD1 matching 8 bases. Per the germline V gene, CDR1 is KGHSH and CDR2 is LQKENI. The CDR3 contains 15 residues. J gave up 2 bases and V 4 bases, and 6 bases lay outside the gene matches. CDR3 coding DNA: TGTGCCAGCTCACGGGCGGACAGGGTAAACACTGAAGCTTTCTTT. It codes for CASSRADRVNTEAFF.

The chain links TRBV3-1 (or the pseudogene TRBV3-2) to TRBJ1-3; the D gene is possibly TRBD1 (5 bases). Looked up from germline, CDR1 is LGHDT and CDR2 is YNNKEL (reference sequence). This CDR3 is built from 15 residues. Trimming cost V 7 bases and J 7 bases, with 20 bases left between them. In DNA, the CDR3 is TGTGCCAGCACCCCAAGTTTGGGGCTCGGTAACACCATATATTTT. It codes for CASTPSLGLGNTIYF.

The V call is TRBV7-6, the J call TRBJ2-7; unclear D gene. CDR1 and CDR2 (germline): SGHVS, FNYEAQ. With 5 bases removed from V and 7 bases from J, the gap between germline ends came to 12 bases. This CDR3 is built from 12 residues. CDR3 DNA: TGTGCCAGCAGCCCGCGGTCCGGGGAGCAGTACTTC. Translating gives CASSPRSGEQYF.

V is TRBV14 and J is TRBJ1-2; D may be TRBD1 (5 bases). The CDR3 covers 14 residues. The germline CDR1 and CDR2 sequences are SGHDN and FVKESK. Trimming left V 1 base short and J 5 bases short, with 11 bases between. This chain's CDR3 is CASSQGRGIYGYTF. The DNA of the CDR3 is TGTGCCAGCAGCCAAGGGAGGGGAATTTATGGCTACACCTTC.

V usage is TRBV18 and J usage is TRBJ2-1, with 9 bases identical to TRBD1. CDR3 length: 17 residues. From germline, CDR1 is KGHSH and CDR2 LQKENI. With V trimmed by 3 bases and J by 0 bases, 6 bases remained unmatched. The CDR3 region is CASSPVSGQGSYNEQFF. The DNA for the CDR3 is TGTGCCAGCTCACCCGTTTCGGGACAGGGCTCCTACAATGAGCAGTTCTTC.

The gene calls are TRBV11-2 and TRBJ2-7; D unclear. The V gene's germline CDR1 is SGHAT and CDR2 FQNNGV. Trimming cost V 7 bases and J 0 bases, with 7 bases left between them. The CDR3 loop spans 12 amino acids. The CDR3 sequence is CASTLNSYEQYF. DNA for the CDR3: TGTGCCAGCACCCTTAACTCCTACGAGCAGTACTTC.

This clone was found once. This chain uses TRBV2 with TRBJ1-5; no firm D call. The length of the CDR3 is 14 residues. Trimming stripped 4 bases from V and 0 bases from J, with 7 bases between. From germline, CDR1 is SNHLY and CDR2 FYNNEI. CDR3 protein: CASSGGHSNQPQHF. The CDR3 coding sequence is TGTGCCAGCAGTGGAGGGCATAGCAATCAGCCCCAGCATTTT. Supplemented by reference TRBV2 and TRBJ1-5, the full variable domain reads EPEVTQTPSHQVTQMGQEVILRCVPISNHLYFYWYRQILGQKVEFLVSFYNNEISEKSEIFDDQFSVERPDGSNFTLKIRSTKLEDSAMYFCASSGGHSNQPQHFGDGTRLSIL.

This clone was picked up a small number of times. The rearrangement links TRBV5-6 to TRBJ1-2; 7 bases align to TRBD1. Per the germline V gene, CDR1 is SGHDT and CDR2 is YYEEEE. The CDR3 is made up of 13 amino acids. V trimming: 4 bases; J trimming: 5 bases; junction bases outside the gene matches: 5. CDR3 coding DNA: TGTGCCAGCAGCGTACAGGGGAGATATGGCTACACCTTC. Translating gives CASSVQGRYGYTF.

The V call is TRBV30, the J call TRBJ2-1, with a tentative D call TRBD2 (7 bases). CDR3 length: 12 amino acids. The ends were cut back, 3 bases at V and 8 bases at J, with 11 bases in the middle. Germline-derived CDR1 and CDR2 are GTSNPN and SVGIG (reference sequence). CDR3 coding DNA: TGTGCCTGGAGCCTAGGGGGGGATGAGCAGTTCTTC. This encodes CAWSLGGDEQFF.

The V call is TRBV29-1, the J call TRBJ1-2; possible D gene TRBD1, 6 bases. CDR1 is SQVTM and CDR2 is ANQGSEA in the germline V gene. The CDR3 contains 14 residues. The V end was cut by 4 bases, the J end by 7 bases, with 19 bases between. CDR3 residues: CSVALFEAGVGYTF. The CDR3 nucleotides are TGCAGCGTTGCCCTCTTTGAGGCAGGGGTTGGCTACACCTTC.

This clone was observed once. The gene calls are TRBV18 and TRBJ2-5, with D unclear. The CDR3 sequence is 14 residues long. CDR1 and CDR2 (germline): KGHSH, LQKENI. Trimming took off 1 base at V and 1 base at J, with 7 bases between the two ends. CDR3 amino acids: CASSPQNTQETQYF. CDR3 nucleotide sequence: TGTGCCAGCTCACCACAAAACACCCAAGAGACCCAGTACTTC.

This chain joins TRBV10-2 and TRBJ2-2, with 11 bases lining up with TRBD2. Germline V gene sequence: CDR1 WSHSY, CDR2 SAAADI. CDR3 length: 15 residues. The V segment lost 8 bases and the J segment 6 bases; nucleotides outside the gene matches: 8. The DNA of the CDR3 is TGCGCCAGCCAATTAGCGGGAGGGATTGCCGGGGAGCTGTTTTTT. Translation: CASQLAGGIAGELFF.

The CDR3 DNA reads as TGTGCCAGCAGCGTGACCTGGACAGGGACAGACAAAAACATTCAGTACTTC. This codes for CASSVTWTGTDKNIQYF. The chain joins TRBV5-4 to TRBJ2-4, with 8 bases lining up with TRBD1. The CDR3 runs 17 residues. Germline V gene lookup returns CDR1 SGHNT and CDR2 YYREEE (reference sequence). Trimming at V came to 4 bases and at J to 3 bases, leaving 12 bases not matched to a gene.

The chain joins TRBV19 to TRBJ1-4, with D hard to call. This CDR3 region has 14 residues. The ends were cut back, 2 bases at V and 0 bases at J, with 4 bases in the middle. Germline V gene lookup returns CDR1 LNHDA and CDR2 SQIVND (reference sequence). The CDR3 spells CASSIQSTNEKLFF. The CDR3 bases are TGTGCCAGTAGTATACAATCAACTAATGAAAAACTGTTTTTT.

V and J are TRBV18 and TRBJ2-2; 9 bases agree with TRBD2. Trimming removed 3 bases from V and 4 bases from J; junction bases left unmatched: 6. This CDR3 is built from 16 residues. Germline V gives CDR1 KGHSH, CDR2 LQKENI. The CDR3, as DNA: TGTGCCAGCTCACCTTCTCTAGCGGGACTCACCGGGGAGCTGTTTTTT. Translating it yields CASSPSLAGLTGELFF.

V gene TRBV5-5 combines with J gene TRBJ2-4; D perhaps matches TRBD1 (6 bases). V lost 5 bases and J lost 4, with 16 bases in between. The CDR3 length is 15 residues. Germline V gives CDR1 SGHKS, CDR2 YYEKEE (reference sequence). CDR3 DNA sequence: TGTGCCAGCAGGACATCGGTGGACAGAAAAAACATTCAGTACTTC. It codes for CASRTSVDRKNIQYF.